A selection of T cell receptor beta chains follows, all from one sample in a study of blood T cell repertoires in COVID-19. Generated by immunoSEQ multiplex PCR, the TCRdb table keeps only in-frame clones and is missing some. The repertoire holds tens of thousands of clones, with 82% as singletons. Sequencing input: peripheral blood. The receptor set was obtained from a man between 60 and 75 years old with acute or convalescent COVID-19. The CDR3 runs from the conserved cysteine through the conserved F or W. D genes are given only for firm matches. Clone sizes are given selectively: once, few, many, or a class where the clone is expanded.

cdr3_length,d_call,j_call,v_call,clone_size,cdr3_aa,cdr3_nt
14,TRBD1,TRBJ1-1,TRBV6-2/TRBV6-3,.,CASSRRQGRTEAFF,TGTGCCAGCAGTCGCAGACAGGGTCGGACTGAAGCTTTCTTT
13,TRBD1,TRBJ2-7,TRBV7-9,.,CASSPTRTGGQYF,TGTGCCAGCAGCCCCACTCGGACAGGGGGGCAGTACTTC
16,TRBD1,TRBJ2-2,TRBV3-1/TRBV3-2,.,CASSQPGQGLTGELFF,TGTGCCAGCAGCCAGCCGGGACAGGGGCTCACCGGGGAGCTGTTTTTT
13,TRBD2,TRBJ2-3,TRBV30,once,CAWRLAGADTQYF,TGTGCCTGGCGACTAGCGGGGGCAGATACGCAGTATTTT
15,TRBD1,TRBJ1-2,TRBV28,.,CASRTGTGGVYGYTF,TGTGCCAGCAGGACCGGGACAGGGGGCGTCTATGGCTACACCTTC
17,.,TRBJ1-2,TRBV4-1,.,CASSQDGAGTYNYGYTF,TGCGCCAGCAGCCAAGATGGGGCAGGAACGTATAACTATGGCTACACCTTC
18,TRBD2,TRBJ2-3,TRBV10-3,.,CAISGRTSGSQGRDTQYF,TGTGCCATCAGTGGACGGACTAGCGGGAGTCAGGGGAGAGATACGCAGTATTTT
16,TRBD1,TRBJ2-7,TRBV6-1,once,CASSGQGPTVPYEQYF,TGTGCCAGCAGTGGACAGGGTCCTACCGTACCCTACGAGCAGTACTTC
15,.,TRBJ2-3,TRBV25-1,.,CASSPQWENPDTQYF,TGTGCCAGCAGTCCTCAGTGGGAGAACCCAGATACGCAGTATTTT
13,TRBD1,TRBJ1-4,TRBV19,once,CASMTGGSEKLFF,TGTGCCAGTATGACAGGGGGGAGCGAAAAACTGTTTTTT
17,TRBD2,TRBJ2-1,TRBV12-5,.,CASGPGLAGGSYNEQFF,TGTGCTAGTGGCCCGGGACTAGCGGGGGGCTCCTACAATGAGCAGTTCTTC
12,.,TRBJ1-6,TRBV10-1,.,CASRPGESPLHF,TGCGCCAGCAGGCCCGGAGAGTCACCCCTCCACTTT
14,.,TRBJ1-1,TRBV6-5,.,CASSYSLGSTEAFF,TGTGCCAGCAGTTACTCTTTGGGGAGCACTGAAGCTTTCTTT
12,.,TRBJ2-7,TRBV5-4,.,CASSLMENEQYF,TGTGCCAGCAGCTTGATGGAGAACGAGCAGTACTTC
14,.,TRBJ1-1,TRBV5-5,.,CASSYARMNTEAFF,TGTGCCAGCAGTTATGCCAGGATGAACACTGAAGCTTTCTTT
15,.,TRBJ1-1,TRBV3-1/TRBV3-2,.,CASSQEGGGWTEAFF,TGTGCCAGCAGCCAAGAGGGAGGAGGTTGGACTGAAGCTTTCTTT
16,TRBD1,TRBJ2-4,TRBV5-4,.,CASSPNRGAGKNIQYF,TGTGCCAGCAGCCCTAACAGGGGCGCCGGGAAAAACATTCAGTACTTC
15,TRBD1,TRBJ2-6,TRBV9,.,CASNRGSSGANVLTF,TGTGCCAGCAACAGGGGAAGCTCTGGGGCCAACGTCCTGACTTTC
11,TRBD1,TRBJ2-1,TRBV19,.,CASSIRQGLFF,TGTGCCAGTAGTATACGACAGGGTTTGTTCTTC
17,.,TRBJ1-4,TRBV5-6,.,CASSPSGLGGRGEKLFF,TGTGCCAGCAGCCCCAGTGGCTTGGGCGGGAGAGGTGAAAAACTGTTTTTT
13,.,TRBJ2-7,TRBV3-1/TRBV3-2,.,CASSLGGSYEQYF,TGTGCCAGCAGCCTCGGGGGATCCTACGAGCAGTACTTC
15,TRBD2,TRBJ2-1,TRBV5-4,.,CASSLGREGQREQFF,TGTGCCAGCAGCTTGGGGCGGGAGGGCCAAAGGGAGCAGTTCTTC
13,.,TRBJ2-3,TRBV3-1/TRBV3-2,.,CASRLIGTDTQYF,TGTGCCAGCAGGCTTATCGGGACAGATACGCAGTATTTT
13,TRBD1,TRBJ1-2,TRBV19,.,CASSLGTGEGYTF,TGTGCCAGTAGCCTCGGGACAGGAGAGGGCTACACCTTC
14,.,TRBJ1-3,TRBV7-2,.,CASRGAGGSSTIYF,TGTGCCAGCCGCGGAGCGGGGGGCTCCAGCACCATATATTTT
13,.,TRBJ2-3,TRBV18,many,CASSPSQTDTQYF,TGTGCCAGCTCACCTTCCCAAACAGATACGCAGTATTTT
13,TRBD2,TRBJ2-7,TRBV10-3,.,CALSREGSYEQYF,TGTGCCCTCTCTCGGGAGGGATCCTACGAGCAGTACTTC
15,TRBD1,TRBJ1-2,TRBV5-1,.,CASSLLGQEGGGYTF,TGCGCCAGCAGCTTGCTGGGACAGGAAGGTGGTGGCTACACCTTC
13,TRBD1,TRBJ1-2,TRBV5-6,.,CASSFRGRVGYTF,TGTGCCAGCAGCTTTAGGGGGCGAGTGGGCTACACCTTC
15,.,TRBJ2-1,TRBV25-1,.,CASSRSESSYNEQFF,TGTGCCAGCAGCCGTTCGGAGAGCTCCTACAATGAGCAGTTCTTC
10,.,TRBJ1-2,TRBV30,.,CATGLYGYTF,TGTGCAACAGGGCTCTATGGCTACACCTTC
14,.,TRBJ1-4,TRBV28,.,CASSLVLTNEKLFF,TGTGCCAGCAGTTTAGTACTTACTAATGAAAAACTGTTTTTT
15,.,TRBJ1-2,TRBV27,.,CASSRQQGAGYGYTF,TGTGCCAGCAGTCGACAACAGGGTGCAGGCTATGGCTACACCTTC
16,TRBD1,TRBJ2-2,TRBV19,.,CASAYRGPDTAGELFF,TGTGCCAGCGCCTATAGGGGGCCGGATACGGCCGGGGAGCTGTTTTTT
13,.,TRBJ2-3,TRBV6-2/TRBV6-3,.,CASSFQLGGTQYF,TGTGCCAGCAGTTTCCAACTAGGCGGTACGCAGTATTTT
13,.,TRBJ1-3,TRBV29-1,.,CSVLVPSGNTIYF,TGCAGCGTTCTAGTGCCCTCGGGTAACACCATATATTTT
15,TRBD1,TRBJ2-7,TRBV6-6,once,CASSKSRDRENEQYF,TGTGCCAGCAGTAAGAGCCGGGACAGGGAGAACGAGCAGTACTTC
15,TRBD2,TRBJ2-2,TRBV9,few,CASSVQAGFSGELFF,TGTGCCAGCAGCGTCCAAGCGGGGTTCAGCGGGGAGCTGTTTTTT
15,TRBD2,TRBJ2-3,TRBV4-1,.,CASSQEGTRTDTQYF,TGCGCCAGCAGCCAAGAAGGGACTAGAACAGATACGCAGTATTTT
13,.,TRBJ2-1,TRBV6-2/TRBV6-3,.,CASSYSHSYEQFF,TGTGCCAGCAGTTACTCGCACTCCTATGAGCAGTTCTTC
13,.,TRBJ1-5,TRBV30,once,CAWSAGSHQPQHF,TGTGCCTGGAGTGCAGGGTCGCATCAGCCCCAGCATTTT
13,.,TRBJ2-3,TRBV15,.,CATSRESVDTQYF,TGTGCCACCAGCAGGGAGAGCGTGGATACGCAGTATTTT
15,.,TRBJ2-7,TRBV7-6,.,CASSLRSYEPYEQYF,TGTGCCAGCAGCTTAAGGAGTTACGAACCCTACGAGCAGTACTTC
15,.,TRBJ2-7,TRBV7-8,.,CASSPRVGGAYEQYF,TGTGCCAGCAGCCCCCGGGTAGGGGGTGCCTACGAGCAGTACTTC
16,TRBD1,TRBJ2-4,TRBV30,.,CAWSFGQGLGKNIQYF,TGTGCCTGGAGTTTTGGACAGGGCCTGGGGAAAAACATTCAGTACTTC
13,TRBD2,TRBJ2-2,TRBV2,.,CASSGLGAGELFF,TGTGCCAGCAGCGGACTAGGGGCCGGGGAGCTGTTTTTT
15,TRBD2,TRBJ2-3,TRBV19,.,CASEISGRGTDTQYF,TGTGCCAGCGAAATTAGCGGGAGGGGCACAGATACGCAGTATTTT
16,TRBD2,TRBJ2-3,TRBV5-1,.,CASNPLAGGQTDTQYF,TGCGCCAGCAACCCCCTCGCGGGGGGGCAGACAGATACGCAGTATTTT
18,TRBD2,TRBJ2-1,TRBV19,.,CASRVTSGGRGAYNEQFF,TGTGCCTCTAGGGTGACTAGCGGGGGGAGAGGAGCCTACAATGAGCAGTTCTTC
14,.,TRBJ1-5,TRBV6-5,.,CASSYTRGNQPQHF,TGTGCCAGCAGTTACACCAGGGGAAATCAGCCCCAGCATTTT
15,.,TRBJ1-1,TRBV3-1/TRBV3-2,.,CASSSHRNSNTEAFF,TGTGCCAGCAGCTCACACAGGAACTCGAACACTGAAGCTTTCTTT
15,TRBD1,TRBJ2-1,TRBV15,.,CATSRDPTGSNEQFF,TGTGCCACCAGCAGAGACCCGACAGGGAGTAATGAGCAGTTCTTC
13,.,TRBJ1-4,TRBV10-1,.,CASSDRGNEKLFF,TGCGCCAGCAGTGACAGGGGTAATGAAAAACTGTTTTTT